The clone carrying this T cell receptor (beta chain) showed up just a few times. Its specificity is unknown. The sample originates from a study of OX40 agonist ivuxolimab in advanced cancers. Study results and caveats: Also showing low normalized T-cell clonal expansion were some of the nonresponders. The CD4+ and CD8+ T cells in the blood had expanded clonally by week 6 at 0.1 to 3.0 mg/kg.

Some clones are missing from TCRdb's copy, which holds only in-frame ones; the method was immunoSEQ multiplex PCR. The data show roughly 44,000 clones, over 80% seen once. The germline CDR1 and CDR2 sequences are SGHNT and YYREEE (reference sequence). This CDR3 spans 15 amino acids. Trimming removed 4 bases from V and 0 bases from J, with 13 bases in between. Autoimmune disease history or systemic immunosuppression meant exclusion. Material: CD4+ or CD8+ T cells sorted from blood, obtained in a trial of the OX40 agonist ivuxolimab. The receptor was isolated from an adult with an advanced solid tumor such as melanoma, head and neck, liver or kidney cancer. The V and J genes are TRBV5-4 and TRBJ1-1, with TRBD1 as a possible D gene (6 bases). The CDR3 loop reads CASSPPTGLNTEAFF. As DNA, the CDR3 is TGTGCCAGCAGCCCACCGACAGGCTTGAACACTGAAGCTTTCTTT.